The 27 T cell receptor beta chains below come from one sample, sequenced in a study of Ad26.COV2.S vaccination and SARS-CoV-2 variants. Data came from immunoSEQ multiplex PCR; TCRdb stores just in-frame clones and leaves some out. The data show around 100,000 clones, over 60% seen once. The input for sequencing was peripheral blood, taken after recovery from COVID-19. These receptors all stem from a human donor who had recovered from COVID-19.

V gene TRBV9 combines with J gene TRBJ1-1; D is unclear. Trimming left V 3 bases short and J 6 bases short, with 9 bases between. The CDR3 length is 12 residues. The germline gives CDR1 SGDLS, CDR2 YYNGEE. The CDR3 nucleotides are TGTGCCAGCAGCGGCAGGTCTCCTGAAGCTTTCTTT. Protein sequence: CASSGRSPEAFF. Supplemented by reference TRBV9 and TRBJ1-1, the full variable domain reads DSGVTQTPKHLITATGQRVTLRCSPRSGDLSVYWYQQSLDQGLQFLIQYYNGEERAKGNILERFSAQQFPDLHSELNLSSLELGDSALYFCASSGRSPEAFFGQGTRLTVV.

The rearrangement uses TRBV19 and TRBJ2-7; 8 bases are a match to TRBD1. V was clipped by 4 bases and J by 3 bases; unmatched bases: 5. Germline V lookup: CDR1 LNHDA, CDR2 SQIVND (reference sequence). This CDR3 has 14 amino acids. In nucleotides, the CDR3 is TGTGCCAGTAGTAACGAAGGGACAGGCTACGAGCAGTACTTC. It specifies CASSNEGTGYEQYF.

The rearrangement joins TRBV12-5 to TRBJ1-2; 8 nucleotides match TRBD1. Germline V CDR1 and CDR2: LGHNT, FRNRAP. V lost 2 bases to trimming and J lost 4 bases; unmatched junction nucleotides: 0. The CDR3 totals 13 residues. CDR3 amino acids: CASGLTGGYGYTF. Here the CDR3 DNA reads TGTGCTAGTGGTTTGACAGGGGGCTATGGCTACACCTTC.

This chain connects TRBV7-2 to TRBJ2-3, with 8 bases aligning to TRBD2. V shed 1 base, J shed 2 bases, and the junction held 5 bases outside the gene matches. There are 16 residues in the CDR3. The germline CDR1 and CDR2 sequences are SGHTA and FQGNSA. This CDR3 reads CASSLVSGGSTDTQYF. As DNA, the CDR3 is TGTGCCAGCAGCTTAGTAAGCGGGGGATCCACAGATACGCAGTATTTT.

The sample holds a few counts of this clone. The chain carries TRBV27 and TRBJ2-7; D possibly uses TRBD1 or TRBD2 (6 bases each). The CDR3 is 16 residues long. Trimming shortened V by 1 base and J by 6 bases, and 19 bases separated the two germline ends. Germline V gene sequence: CDR1 MNHEY, CDR2 SMNVEV (reference sequence). The CDR3 here is CASSLLAQGRSSEQYF. The CDR3, as DNA: TGTGCCAGCAGTTTATTAGCGCAGGGGAGGTCTAGCGAGCAGTACTTC.

The rearrangement uses TRBV4-1 and TRBJ1-4; 7 positions agree with TRBD1. Per germline, CDR1 MGHRA and CDR2 YSYEKL. Germline trimming cut 4 bases from V and 5 bases from J; bases unmatched to any gene: 10. The CDR3 totals 16 residues. The chain's CDR3 is CASSRPLRGGNEKLFF. Here the CDR3 DNA reads TGCGCCAGCAGCCGTCCCTTGAGAGGGGGCAATGAAAAACTGTTTTTT.

In its sample, this clone was seen a few times. The chain carries TRBV28 and TRBJ2-7; 12 bases are a match to TRBD1. Unmatched junction bases numbered 8, after V lost 4 bases and J lost 7 bases. Per the germline V gene, CDR1 is MDHEN and CDR2 is SYDVKM. The CDR3 runs to 15 residues. The CDR3 nucleotides are TGTGCCAGCAGTTCCCCGGGACAGGGGGCCGGGGAGCAGTACTTC. Amino acid sequence: CASSSPGQGAGEQYF.

Concerning this clone: At one of its ends the junction is not consistent with the germline gene, which may arise from a read error. This chain joins TRBV6-6 and TRBJ1-5; D not certain. Per germline, CDR1 MNHNY and CDR2 SVGAGI (reference sequence). The CDR3 runs to 13 residues. The CDR3 DNA is TGTGCCAGCAGTTATCAGGCACGGGCCCCCCGGCATTTT. This codes for CASSYQARAPRHF.

J is TRBJ1-2 and V is TRBV12-5; TRBD1 matches 8 bases. The germline gives CDR1 LGHNT, CDR2 FRNRAP. The CDR3 loop spans 17 amino acids. J lost 5 bases, V lost 1 base, and 12 bases had no gene match. CDR3 protein: CASGLDRAGGNVYGYTF. The CDR3 nucleotides are TGTGCTAGTGGTTTGGACCGGGCAGGGGGCAACGTGTATGGCTACACCTTC. Complete variable domain (other parts from reference TRBV12-5 and TRBJ1-2): DARVTQTPRHKVTEMGQEVTMRCQPILGHNTVFWYRQTMMQGLELLAYFRNRAPLDDSGMPKDRFSAEMPDATLATLKIQPSEPRDSAVYFCASGLDRAGGNVYGYTFGSGTRLTVV.

The gene calls are TRBV14 and TRBJ1-1; D is uncertain. CDR1 is SGHDN, CDR2 FVKESK, per germline. The CDR3 is made up of 15 amino acids. The germline V and J ends were trimmed by 2 bases and 1 base, with 11 bases remaining between them. The CDR3, as DNA: TGTGCCAGCAGCCAAAACTATAAGCGGAACACTGAAGCTTTCTTT. Encoded protein: CASSQNYKRNTEAFF.

This clone showed up just once. Germline is not matched at one junction end, which may reflect a read error. This sequence joins TRBV4-1 and TRBJ1-6; a possible D gene is TRBD1 (6 bases). CDR3 length: 13 amino acids. Germline V gene sequence: CDR1 MGHRA, CDR2 YSYEKL. CDR3 residues: CATSVGADSPLHF. The CDR3 DNA reads as TGCGCCACCAGCGTGGGGGCGGATTCACCCCTCCACTTT.

The chain carries TRBV7-9 and TRBJ2-7; possible D gene TRBD1, 5 bases. Looked up from germline, CDR1 is SEHNR and CDR2 is FQNEAQ (reference sequence). The CDR3 totals 14 residues. V was shortened by 5 bases and J by 0 bases, with 11 bases between the two germline ends. CDR3 nucleotide sequence: TGTGCCAGCAGCGCAGACAGTTTCTCCTACGAGCAGTACTTC. Protein: CASSADSFSYEQYF.

This clone turned up a few times. The chain carries TRBV10-3 and TRBJ2-3, with 10 bases identical to TRBD2. This CDR3 is built from 15 residues. The ends lost 2 bases at V and 4 bases at J; junction bases unmatched: 3. Germline V gene lookup returns CDR1 ENHRY and CDR2 SYGVKD. CDR3 DNA sequence: TGTGCCATCAGTGAGGGACTAGCGGCATCAGATACGCAGTATTTT. Translated, it gives CAISEGLAASDTQYF.

Of note for this clone: At the DNA level, this CDR3 is encoded by other sequences in the same sample as well. The rearrangement joins TRBV1 to TRBJ1-1; the table assigns TRBD1, which was not confirmed against the DNA. TRBV1 is recorded as a pseudogene. The CDR3 totals 14 residues. DNA of the CDR3: TGCACCAGCAGCCAAGACAGTGAGAACACTGAAGCTTTCTTT. Translating it yields CTSSQDSENTEAFF.

The chain joins TRBV19 to TRBJ1-5; no definite D call. The V gene lost 5 bases and the J gene lost 11 bases, with 10 bases spanning the gap. This CDR3 contains 11 residues. Germline CDR1 and CDR2: LNHDA and SQIVND (reference sequence). CDR3 in amino acids: CASSADLAQHF. CDR3 bases: TGTGCCAGTAGTGCCGATTTAGCCCAGCATTTT. The full variable domain, rest sourced from reference TRBV19 and TRBJ1-5, is DGGITQSPKYLFRKEGQNVTLSCEQNLNHDAMYWYRQDPGQGLRLIYYSQIVNDFQKGDIAEGYSVSREKKESFPLTVTSAQKNPTAFYLCASSADLAQHFGDGTRLSIL.

The CDR3 protein is CASSLESNEKLFF. CDR3 coding DNA: TGTGCCAGCAGCTTAGAGAGTAATGAAAAACTGTTTTTT. The rearrangement uses TRBV7-2 and TRBJ1-4; D is uncertain. Germline CDR1 SGHTA, CDR2 FQGNSA. V lost 1 base, J lost 4 bases, and 4 bases lay in between. This CDR3 region has 13 residues. The full variable domain, in which reference TRBV7-2 and TRBJ1-4 provide the parts outside the CDR3, is GAGVSQSPSNKVTEKGKDVELRCDPISGHTALYWYRQSLGQGLEFLIYFQGNSAPDKSGLPSDRFSAERTGGSVSTLTIQRTQQEDSAVYLCASSLESNEKLFFGSGTQLSVL.

Only a few counts were recorded for this clone. The rearrangement uses TRBV2 and TRBJ1-2; D unclear. V shed 6 bases and J shed 9 bases, with 8 bases lying between them. The germline V gene has CDR1 SNHLY and CDR2 FYNNEI. This CDR3 has 10 amino acids. In DNA form, the CDR3 reads TGTGCCAGCAGAAGAGATAGCTACACCTTC. It specifies CASRRDSYTF.

This clone came up once. This chain connects TRBV7-6 to TRBJ2-2; TRBD1 matches at 7 bases. Looked up from germline, CDR1 is SGHVS and CDR2 is FNYEAQ. After removal of 4 bases from V and 4 bases from J, the junction contained 6 bases not matched to a gene. The CDR3 runs 15 residues. CDR3 protein: CASSSQQGTTGELFF. CDR3 nucleotide sequence: TGTGCCAGCAGCTCACAACAGGGGACCACCGGGGAGCTGTTTTTT. The full variable domain, with the rest looked up from reference TRBV7-6 and TRBJ2-2, is GAGVSQSPRYKVTKRGQDVALRCDPISGHVSLYWYRQALGQGPEFLTYFNYEAQQDKSGLPNDRFSAERPEGSISTLTIQRTEQRDSAMYRCASSSQQGTTGELFFGEGSRLTVL.

The J gene is TRBJ1-1, the V gene TRBV3-1 (or the pseudogene TRBV3-2); no definite D call. This CDR3 is built from 16 residues. Germline V gives CDR1 LGHDT, CDR2 YNNKEL (reference sequence). Trimming left V 0 bases short and J 1 base short, with 12 bases between. CDR3 protein: CASSQDPGTSNTEAFF. In DNA form, the CDR3 reads TGTGCCAGCAGCCAAGATCCGGGTACTTCGAACACTGAAGCTTTCTTT.

The genes are TRBV4-3 and TRBJ2-7; D call uncertain. With 0 bases removed from V and 6 bases from J, the gap between germline ends came to 12 bases. This CDR3 spans 14 amino acids. Per the germline V gene, CDR1 is LGHNA and CDR2 is YSLEER. The CDR3 DNA is TGCGCCAGCAGCCAAGATTGGGCCGACGGCGAGCAGTACTTC. This translates into CASSQDWADGEQYF.

The V gene is TRBV7-9, the J gene TRBJ1-1, with D tentatively TRBD1 (5 bases). Germline lookup yields CDR1 SEHNR and CDR2 FQNEAQ (reference sequence). V lost 8 bases to trimming and J lost 11 bases, with 24 bases between them. CDR3 size: 14 residues. In nucleotides, the CDR3 is TGTGCCAGCGGGGGAGACGCGAGACCCTGGGGTGCTTTCTTT. Translated, it gives CASGGDARPWGAFF. The full variable domain, completed using reference TRBV7-9 and TRBJ1-1, is DTGVSQNPRHKITKRGQNVTFRCDPISEHNRLYWYRQTLGQGPEFLTYFQNEAQLEKSRLLSDRFSAERPKGSFSTLEIQRTEQGDSAMYLCASGGDARPWGAFFGQGTRLTVV.

The chain links TRBV5-4 to TRBJ2-7, with 8 bases matching TRBD1. The CDR3 loop spans 14 amino acids. V lost 4 bases and J lost 2; bases outside the gene matches: 5. Germline assignment: CDR1 SGHNT and CDR2 YYREEE (reference sequence). CDR3 DNA: TGTGCCAGCAGCCATCGACAGGGGACCTACGAGCAGTACTTC. Amino acids: CASSHRQGTYEQYF.

The rearrangement links TRBV7-9 to TRBJ1-2, with D unclear. V was clipped by 5 bases and J by 3 bases, with 7 bases between them. The CDR3 is 12 amino acids. Germline CDR1 is SEHNR and CDR2 is FQNEAQ (reference sequence). CDR3 amino acids: CASSSGDYGYTF. In DNA form, the CDR3 reads TGTGCCAGCAGCAGCGGAGACTATGGCTACACCTTC. Together with reference TRBV7-9 and TRBJ1-2, the CDR3 gives the full variable domain: DTGVSQNPRHKITKRGQNVTFRCDPISEHNRLYWYRQTLGQGPEFLTYFQNEAQLEKSRLLSDRFSAERPKGSFSTLEIQRTEQGDSAMYLCASSSGDYGYTFGSGTRLTVV.

The rearrangement uses TRBV30 and TRBJ1-2, with 8 bases lining up with TRBD1. Germline V lookup: CDR1 GTSNPN, CDR2 SVGIG (reference sequence). The V segment lost 4 bases and the J segment 8 bases; nucleotides outside the gene matches: 6. This CDR3 comprises 12 residues. Here the CDR3 reads CAWTPQGAGYTF. In DNA form, the CDR3 reads TGTGCCTGGACTCCTCAGGGGGCGGGCTACACCTTC.

This chain joins TRBV7-3 and TRBJ2-3; 7 bases line up with TRBD2. The CDR3 runs 15 residues. Per germline, CDR1 SGHTA and CDR2 FQGTGA. The ends lost 6 bases at V and 3 bases at J; junction bases unmatched: 9. This chain's CDR3 is CASRLGGLETDTQYF. The CDR3 DNA is TGTGCCAGCAGGTTGGGAGGGTTAGAGACAGATACGCAGTATTTT.

The CDR3 coding sequence is TGTGCCACCTCGACCACTTTAAACACTGAAGCTTTCTTT. Amino acid sequence: CATSTTLNTEAFF. The J gene is TRBJ1-1, the V gene TRBV10-3, with no clear D. The CDR3 has 13 amino acids. Germline V gene lookup returns CDR1 ENHRY and CDR2 SYGVKD. V was cut by 10 bases and J by 2 bases, with 14 bases left in between.

This clone was detected only once. The chain uses TRBV12-5 and TRBJ2-1; the match to TRBD2 covers 11 bases. The CDR3 length is 16 residues. The germline gives CDR1 LGHNT, CDR2 FRNRAP. J was trimmed by 0 bases and V by 2 bases; bases with no gene match: 0. DNA for the CDR3: TGTGCTAGTGGTTTGCTAGCGGGGGGCTCCTACAATGAGCAGTTCTTC. Translating it yields CASGLLAGGSYNEQFF.